The present entry profiles one TCR beta chain with its context. It has no known antigen specificity. Within one base of it there is no much larger clone, and no base qualities were kept. Looking up the germline V gene (reference sequence) yields CDR1 GTSNPN and CDR2 SVGIG. The CDR3 contains 18 residues, cysteine and phenylalanine counted. The kept DNA is CDR3 alone, 54 bases in frame from the first base. V loses 3 bases of germline sequence and J loses 4 bases, and the interval between the two ends is 28 bases. This sample is drawn from a study of regulatory T cells in long-lasting Graves disease (dated by TCRdb to the early 2020s). Broadly, across the study: Persistent Graves' disease meant more than 5 years of antithyroid drug treatment with TSH receptor autoantibodies that stayed positive. Patients with persistent Graves' disease were compared with patients with newly diagnosed Graves' disease using TCR sequencing and RNA sequencing of peripheral blood. The study was registered as a clinical trial and conducted in China. A total of 35 or so samples were covered by TCR sequencing, comprising about 13 persistent and about 20 newly diagnosed Graves' disease patients. In the clinical cohort, patients with persistent Graves' disease had used antithyroid drugs for an average of around ten years.

According to the study, the label for this sample's time point signals: persistent/refractory GD, antithyroid drugs over 5 years with positive TRAb. RNA was extracted from PBMCs in TRIzol for both TCR sequencing and RNA sequencing. Graves' disease was diagnosed according to American Thyroid Association guidelines. Patients for the study were recruited at an endocrinology department in Xi'an, China. Each patient gave approximately 10 milliliters of peripheral blood, collected in an EDTA anticoagulant tube. Ficoll Paque Plus density gradient separation was used to isolate PBMCs, and no further T cell sorting was performed. An Agilent 2100 Bioanalyzer and agarose gel were used to assess RNA quality, and a NanoDrop 2000 was used to measure RNA concentration. Preparation of the library involved multiplex PCR. Sequenced on an Illumina HiSeq 4000. To build TCR beta libraries, CDR3 regions were amplified by Arm-PCR using iRepertoire HTBI primers. PCR products were gel purified before sequencing. The authors' analysis ran thus. Across samples, approximately 68 TRBV and 15 or so TRBJ segments were identified and used for gene usage analysis of CDR3 amino acid clonotypes. COPE and FqMerger were used to merge the filtered high-quality paired reads into contigs. BLAST was used to align contigs to IMGT TRBV, TRBD and TRBJ reference genes, and CDR3 was defined according to IMGT. Clonotypes above 0.1% frequency were classified as highly expanded clones. Shannon entropy served as the measure of repertoire diversity, while the Gini coefficient captured V-J evenness. Clonotypes shared by more than one individual were considered public. TCRdb trimmed the raw reads at Q25, called clones with MiXCR and kept productive beta chains. Entries that share a CDR3 protein sequence are merged under the most common genes and DNA. TCRdb, not the authors, supplied the V and J calls. This sample is represented by approximately 400,000 distinct CDR3 sequences; about 23% of them were singletons. The top ten hold about 27% of the sample.

What the work shows at the level of the full study, not this receptor alone: Compared with newly diagnosed patients, persistent Graves' disease patients had lower TCR Shannon entropy and fewer highly expanded clones, which suggests clonal expansion. Persistent disease showed preferential use of TRBV28, TRBJ1-2 and TRBJ2-5, whereas newly diagnosed disease favored TRBV20-1 and TRBJ2-1. More public clonotypes were shared among persistent patients (fewer than 3,000) than among newly diagnosed patients (over 900). The small sample size was acknowledged by the authors as a limitation that may reduce accuracy. Only peripheral blood was studied, because thyroid tissue, the primary lesion, was inaccessible. Sequencing and analysis were restricted to the TCR beta chain.

This specimen consisted of peripheral blood mononuclear cells (PBMCs), obtained when the disease was refractory, from a patient treated with antithyroid drugs. The origin of this receptor is a woman between 40 and 55 years old with Graves disease. Donor details come from another sample of the same person, matched by shared clones. This sequence uses TRBV30 and TRBJ2-7; matching of 7 bases hints at TRBD2 as the D gene. In nucleotide form, the sequence is TGTGCCTGGAGACTTCCAAGGGGGGGGGACCTTTTGCCTTACGAGCAGTACTTC. Translated, it gives CAWRLPRGGDLLPYEQYF.